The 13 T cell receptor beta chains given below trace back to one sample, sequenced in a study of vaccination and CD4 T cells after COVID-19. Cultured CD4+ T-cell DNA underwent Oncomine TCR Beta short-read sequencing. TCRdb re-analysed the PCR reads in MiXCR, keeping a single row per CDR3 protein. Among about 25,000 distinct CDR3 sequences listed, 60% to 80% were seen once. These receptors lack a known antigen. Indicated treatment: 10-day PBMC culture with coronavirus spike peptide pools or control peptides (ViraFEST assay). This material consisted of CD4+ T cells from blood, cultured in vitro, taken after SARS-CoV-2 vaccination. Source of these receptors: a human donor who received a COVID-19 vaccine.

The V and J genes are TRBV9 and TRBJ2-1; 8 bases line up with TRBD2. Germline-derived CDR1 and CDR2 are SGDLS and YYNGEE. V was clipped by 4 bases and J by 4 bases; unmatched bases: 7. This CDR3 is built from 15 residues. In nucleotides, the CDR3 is TGTGCCAGCAGCCCGAGACTAGCGCTTTACAATGAGCAGTTCTTC. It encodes CASSPRLALYNEQFF.

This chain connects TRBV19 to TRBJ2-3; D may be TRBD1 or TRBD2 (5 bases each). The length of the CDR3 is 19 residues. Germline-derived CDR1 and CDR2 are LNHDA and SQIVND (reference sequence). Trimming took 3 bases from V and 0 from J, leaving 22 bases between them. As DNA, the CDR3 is TGTGCCAGTAGTATTGGTAAGACTCCCGGGGCTCCTAGCACAGATACGCAGTATTTT. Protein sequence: CASSIGKTPGAPSTDTQYF. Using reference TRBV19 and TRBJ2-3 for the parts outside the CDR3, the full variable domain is DGGITQSPKYLFRKEGQNVTLSCEQNLNHDAMYWYRQDPGQGLRLIYYSQIVNDFQKGDIAEGYSVSREKKESFPLTVTSAQKNPTAFYLCASSIGKTPGAPSTDTQYFGPGTRLTVL.

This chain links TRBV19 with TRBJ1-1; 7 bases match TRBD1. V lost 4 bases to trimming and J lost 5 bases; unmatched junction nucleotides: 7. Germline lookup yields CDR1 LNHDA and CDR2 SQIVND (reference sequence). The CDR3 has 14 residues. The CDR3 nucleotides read TGTGCCAGTAGTACGTCTGACAGGGTTACTGAAGCTTTCTTT. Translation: CASSTSDRVTEAFF.

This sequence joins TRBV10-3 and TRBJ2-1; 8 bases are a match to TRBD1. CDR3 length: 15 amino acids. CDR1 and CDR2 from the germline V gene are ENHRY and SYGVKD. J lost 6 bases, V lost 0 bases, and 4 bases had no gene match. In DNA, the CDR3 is TGTGCCATCAGTGAGTCCGGCAGGGGGCCCAATGAGCAGTTCTTC. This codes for CAISESGRGPNEQFF.

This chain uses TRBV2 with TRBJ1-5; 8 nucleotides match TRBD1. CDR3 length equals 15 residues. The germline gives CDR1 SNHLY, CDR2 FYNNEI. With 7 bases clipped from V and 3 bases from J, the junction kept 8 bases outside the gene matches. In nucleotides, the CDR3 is TGTGCCAGCAATTGCACGGGACAGGACAATCAGCCCCAGCATTTT. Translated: CASNCTGQDNQPQHF.

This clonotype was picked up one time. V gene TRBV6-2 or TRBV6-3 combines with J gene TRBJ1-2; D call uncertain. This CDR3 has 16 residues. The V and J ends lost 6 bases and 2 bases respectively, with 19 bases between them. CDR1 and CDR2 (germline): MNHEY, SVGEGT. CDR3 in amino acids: CASSPEYGRGNYGYTF. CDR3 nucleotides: TGTGCCAGCAGCCCTGAATACGGACGTGGCAACTATGGCTACACCTTC.

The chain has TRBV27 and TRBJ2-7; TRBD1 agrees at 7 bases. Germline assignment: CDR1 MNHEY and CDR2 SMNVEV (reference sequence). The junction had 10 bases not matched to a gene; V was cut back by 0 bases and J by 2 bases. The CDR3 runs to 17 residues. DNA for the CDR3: TGTGCCAGCAGTTTATCCCACAGGGGATACCTTACCTACGAGCAGTACTTC. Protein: CASSLSHRGYLTYEQYF.

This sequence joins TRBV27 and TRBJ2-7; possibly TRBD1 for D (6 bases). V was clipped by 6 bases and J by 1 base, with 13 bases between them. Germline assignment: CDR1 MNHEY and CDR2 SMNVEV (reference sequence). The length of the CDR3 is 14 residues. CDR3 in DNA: TGTGCCAGCAGATTGACAGGCCCGTCCTACGAGCAGTACTTC. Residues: CASRLTGPSYEQYF.

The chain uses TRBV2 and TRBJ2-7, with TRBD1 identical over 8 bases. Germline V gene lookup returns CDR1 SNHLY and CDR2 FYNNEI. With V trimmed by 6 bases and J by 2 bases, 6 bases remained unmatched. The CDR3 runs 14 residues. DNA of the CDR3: TGTGCCAGCAGGTTTGGACAGGGAGCCTACGAGCAGTACTTC. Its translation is CASRFGQGAYEQYF.

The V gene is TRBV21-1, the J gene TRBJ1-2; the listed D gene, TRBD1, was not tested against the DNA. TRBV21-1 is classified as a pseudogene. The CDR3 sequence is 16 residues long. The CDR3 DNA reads TGTGCCAGCAGCACTTGGGACAGATCAATTAATCATGGCTACACCTTC. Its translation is CASSTWDRSINHGYTF.

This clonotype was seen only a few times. As DNA, the CDR3 is TGTGCCAGTAGTATAGACGCCCACGTGACCCAGTACTTC. It is translated as CASSIDAHVTQYF. This chain connects TRBV19 to TRBJ2-5; D is unresolved. Looked up from germline, CDR1 is LNHDA and CDR2 is SQIVND (reference sequence). Trimming removed 0 bases at V and 7 bases at J, with 9 bases between. The CDR3 contains 13 residues. The full variable domain, in which reference TRBV19 and TRBJ2-5 provide the parts outside the CDR3, is DGGITQSPKYLFRKEGQNVTLSCEQNLNHDAMYWYRQDPGQGLRLIYYSQIVNDFQKGDIAEGYSVSREKKESFPLTVTSAQKNPTAFYLCASSIDAHVTQYFGPGTRLLVL.

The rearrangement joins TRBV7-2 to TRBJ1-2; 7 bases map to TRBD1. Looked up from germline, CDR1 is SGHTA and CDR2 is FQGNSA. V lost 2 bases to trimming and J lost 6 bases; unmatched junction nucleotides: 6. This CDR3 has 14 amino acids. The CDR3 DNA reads TGTGCCAGCAGCTTACGTCCAGGGGGGAATGGCTACACCTTC. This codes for CASSLRPGGNGYTF.

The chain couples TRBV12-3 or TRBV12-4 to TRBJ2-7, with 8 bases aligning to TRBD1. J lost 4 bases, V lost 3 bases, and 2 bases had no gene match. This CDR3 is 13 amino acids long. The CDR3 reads CASSLNRGYEQYF. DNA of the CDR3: TGTGCCAGCAGTTTGAACAGGGGGTACGAGCAGTACTTC.